This passage covers 2 T cell receptor beta chains from one sample sequenced in a study of T cell repertoires and Cas9 in healthy adults. The protocol was immunoSEQ multiplex PCR, while the TCRdb copy is restricted to in-frame clones and leaves out a portion. Here the sample spans more than 20,000 clones, less than 95% being singletons. The sequenced sample was CD4+ effector T cells (CD127+, CD25-, CD137-, CD154-) from PBMCs; culture status not recorded. The receptors originated from a human donor in good health.

The chain has TRBV7-2 and TRBJ1-3, with a tentative D call TRBD1 (5 bases). The CDR3 runs 14 residues. The germline gives CDR1 SGHTA, CDR2 FQGNSA. Trimming removed 5 bases at V and 6 bases at J, with 14 bases between. CDR3: CASSPRDPVNTIYF. The CDR3 coding sequence is TGTGCCAGCAGCCCCCGGGACCCGGTAAACACCATATATTTT.

The chain employs TRBV6-1 and TRBJ2-1; D is unresolved. Germline V gene data show CDR1 as MNHNS and CDR2 as SASEGT. The CDR3 has 11 residues. V lost 6 bases and J lost 3, with 3 bases in between. CDR3 DNA sequence: TGTGCCAGCAGCCGCTACAATGAGCAGTTCTTC. Protein: CASSRYNEQFF.